The T cell receptor beta chain under discussion was sequenced for a study of shared clonotypes between healthy human individuals. The repertoire was sequenced with immunoSEQ multiplex PCR; TCRdb's copy has only in-frame clones and lacks some. The data hold more than 2 million clones, with over 85% observed a single time. Naivety among CD8 cells was defined by CD45RO negativity and positive CCR7 selection, thereby excluding terminally differentiated effector memory CD45RA+ cells. Each donor was a Caucasian adult residing in Nashville, Tennessee. Germline V gives CDR1 SGHTA, CDR2 FQGNSA. The CDR3 sequence is 15 residues long. V was pared by 2 bases and J by 3 bases, with 13 bases between.

This chain links TRBV7-2 with TRBJ1-1; maybe TRBD1 (6 bases). The receptor's source is a man aged 18 to 30 in good health. Some clones in this sample may be carry-over from other donors' samples. The specimen sequenced was naive CD8+ T cells from PBMCs. The CDR3 DNA follows: TGTGCCAGCAGCTTATTCGGGGGGGCAGACACTGAAGCTTTCTTT. This codes for CASSLFGGADTEAFF.